One and the same sample provided the 31 T cell receptor beta chains below, sequenced in a study of glioma-infiltrating T cells after dendritic cell vaccination. Here immunoSEQ multiplex PCR was the method, and the copy in TCRdb shows in-frame clones only, minus some. The sample includes about 58,000 clones, 70% to 90% of them seen just once. The time point was: after dendritic cell vaccination, including at tumor progression/relapse. The specimen comprised blood, sampled after dendritic cell vaccination. These TCRs come from a human donor with glioblastoma.

The gene calls are TRBV4-1 and TRBJ1-5, with D unclear. The CDR3 runs 15 residues. The germline V and J ends were trimmed by 4 bases and 4 bases, with 14 bases remaining between them. From germline, CDR1 is MGHRA and CDR2 YSYEKL. In DNA, the CDR3 is TGCGCCAGCAGCCCGGCCGAGGCACGGAATCAGCCCCAGCATTTT. It translates to CASSPAEARNQPQHF.

The chain couples TRBV19 to TRBJ1-2; 9 bases line up with TRBD1. This CDR3 spans 14 amino acids. Trimming cost V 4 bases and J 7 bases; bases outside gene matches: 7. Germline lookup yields CDR1 LNHDA and CDR2 SQIVND (reference sequence). The CDR3 nucleotides are TGTGCCAGTAGTACGACCGGGACAGGGTTTGGCTACACCTTC. Its protein is CASSTTGTGFGYTF.

The V call is TRBV7-2, the J call TRBJ1-4; D is perhaps TRBD1 (5 bases). CDR3 length: 14 residues. CDR1 and CDR2 from the germline V gene are SGHTA and FQGNSA. V was clipped by 2 bases and J by 5 bases, with 9 bases between them. The CDR3 protein is CASSLTGKNEKLFF. The DNA for the CDR3 is TGTGCCAGCAGCTTAACAGGAAAAAATGAAAAACTGTTTTTT.

V usage is TRBV20-1 and J usage is TRBJ1-1; D might be TRBD1 (6 bases). CDR1 and CDR2 (germline): DFQATT, SNEGSKA (reference sequence). This CDR3 has 11 residues. The CDR3 region has the DNA TGCAGAACAGGGACGGGCACTGAAGCTTTCTTT. Translation gives CRTGTGTEAFF.

The chain recombines TRBV15 with TRBJ2-7; a weak D match, TRBD1 (7 bases). The germline gives CDR1 LNHNV, CDR2 YYDKDF (reference sequence). CDR3 length: 15 residues. V shed 0 bases and J shed 4 bases, with 13 bases lying between them. The CDR3: CATSRDPGDSYEQYF. The DNA of the CDR3 is TGTGCCACCAGCAGAGATCCGGGGGACAGTTACGAGCAGTACTTC.

This chain links TRBV5-1 with TRBJ2-5; perhaps TRBD2 as D (5 bases). The germline V gene has CDR1 SGHRS and CDR2 YFSETQ. The CDR3 is 15 amino acids. V shed 0 bases and J shed 2 bases, with 11 bases lying between them. CDR3 DNA: TGCGCCAGCAGCTTGGGGGGAGAAACGCAAGAGACCCAGTACTTC. This codes for CASSLGGETQETQYF.

Only a few counts were recorded for this clone. The chain uses TRBV30 and TRBJ1-2, with D tentatively TRBD1 (5 bases). Trimming removed 7 bases from V and 6 bases from J, with 18 bases in between. This CDR3 comprises 13 residues. Germline V gene data show CDR1 as GTSNPN and CDR2 as SVGIG (reference sequence). The CDR3 loop reads CAFLQLGGDGYTF. In DNA, the CDR3 is TGTGCCTTCCTTCAGCTCGGGGGAGATGGCTACACCTTC.

The chain links TRBV9 to TRBJ2-3; TRBD2 agrees at 8 bases. This CDR3 has 15 amino acids. V was pared by 3 bases and J by 6 bases, with 9 bases of the junction left unmatched. Germline CDR1 SGDLS, CDR2 YYNGEE. In DNA, the CDR3 is TGTGCCAGCAGCGCCCCCGGGACTAGAAAGGATACGCAGTATTTT. Protein product: CASSAPGTRKDTQYF.

The count of this clone is one. V and J are TRBV6-6 and TRBJ1-5; D not certain. Germline V lookup: CDR1 MNHNY, CDR2 SVGAGI (reference sequence). Trimming removed 0 bases at V and 6 bases at J, with 9 bases between. This CDR3 is built from 14 residues. The CDR3 bases are TGTGCCAGCAGTTACTCGAGCCTCTCTCAGCCCCAGCATTTT. It is translated as CASSYSSLSQPQHF.

This clone was seen only a few times. The chain links TRBV6-6 to TRBJ1-2; D remains unclear. Germline V gene data show CDR1 as MNHNY and CDR2 as SVGAGI (reference sequence). The CDR3 is made up of 15 amino acids. Trimming took off 3 bases at V and 0 bases at J, with 11 bases between the two ends. CDR3 protein: CASSYSSHPNYGYTF. The CDR3 nucleotides are TGTGCCAGCAGTTATTCCTCACACCCTAACTATGGCTACACCTTC.

The chain joins TRBV9 to TRBJ2-5; TRBD2 matches at 11 bases. Germline-derived CDR1 and CDR2 are SGDLS and YYNGEE. CDR3 length: 15 residues. The V and J ends lost 2 bases and 1 base, in that order; junction bases with no gene match: 1. CDR3 sequence reads: CASSVGTSGQETQYF. The CDR3 bases are TGTGCCAGCAGCGTCGGGACTAGCGGCCAAGAGACCCAGTACTTC.

J is TRBJ2-7 and V is TRBV6-5, with TRBD2 identical over 10 bases. The germline V gene encodes CDR1 MNHEY and CDR2 SVGAGI. With V trimmed by 6 bases and J by 2 bases, 7 bases remained unmatched. The CDR3 runs 15 residues. Written as DNA, the CDR3 is TGTGCCAGCAGGATCTCTAGCGGGGGTGCCTACGAGCAGTACTTC. Translating gives CASRISSGGAYEQYF.

The J gene is TRBJ1-5, the V gene TRBV18; 10 bases fit TRBD1. The germline gives CDR1 KGHSH, CDR2 LQKENI. Trimming took 3 bases from V and 0 from J; bases not matched to a gene: 5. The CDR3 sequence is 17 residues long. The CDR3 loop is CASSPADRGGSNQPQHF. CDR3 coding DNA: TGTGCCAGCTCACCGGCGGACAGGGGGGGTAGCAATCAGCCCCAGCATTTT.

The chain combines TRBV28 with TRBJ2-6, with D possibly matching TRBD2 (7 bases). The CDR3 extends over 15 amino acids. V lost 8 bases and J 0 bases, leaving 11 bases between the germline ends. Germline V gene lookup returns CDR1 MDHEN and CDR2 SYDVKM. CDR3 protein: CASGGANSGANVLTF. CDR3 coding DNA: TGTGCCAGCGGGGGGGCAAACTCTGGGGCCAACGTCCTGACTTTC.

The V call is TRBV19, the J call TRBJ2-5, with D tentatively TRBD2 (6 bases). The germline V gene has CDR1 LNHDA and CDR2 SQIVND (reference sequence). The ends were cut back, 5 bases at V and 5 bases at J, with 12 bases in the middle. There are 13 residues in the CDR3. CDR3 sequence: CASSPLAGETQYF. As DNA, the CDR3 is TGTGCCAGTAGTCCACTAGCAGGGGAGACCCAGTACTTC.

This clone was detected once. The chain recombines TRBV6-1 with TRBJ2-7; 10 bases map to TRBD1. This CDR3 is 14 amino acids long. From germline, CDR1 is MNHNS and CDR2 SASEGT. The V gene end was trimmed by 10 bases and the J gene end by 9 bases; junction bases not matched to a gene: 15. The chain's CDR3 is CAINVGTGDSAQYF. As DNA, the CDR3 is TGTGCCATCAATGTCGGGACAGGGGATTCGGCGCAGTACTTC.

The chain recombines TRBV4-1 with TRBJ2-7; D unclear. Germline assignment: CDR1 MGHRA and CDR2 YSYEKL. V dropped 6 bases and J dropped 4 bases, with 16 bases sitting between them. The CDR3 contains 14 residues. The CDR3 here is CASSHVLVTYEQYF. The DNA for the CDR3 is TGCGCCAGCAGTCACGTCCTTGTAACATACGAGCAGTACTTC.

This clone was seen only a few times. The chain's CDR3 is CASSVRPSGDFQETQYF. In nucleotides, the CDR3 is TGTGCCAGCAGCGTACGACCCAGCGGGGACTTCCAAGAGACCCAGTACTTC. The genes are TRBV9 and TRBJ2-5; 7 bases map to TRBD2. The CDR3 extends over 17 amino acids. V shed 1 base and J 1 base; nucleotides not matched to a gene: 10. Germline V gene lookup returns CDR1 SGDLS and CDR2 YYNGEE.

This sequence joins TRBV6-5 and TRBJ2-7, with D perhaps TRBD2 (6 bases). CDR1 and CDR2 from the germline V gene are MNHEY and SVGAGI. V lost 0 bases to trimming and J lost 0 bases, with 9 bases between them. The CDR3 has 15 residues. The CDR3 DNA follows: TGTGCCAGCAGTTACTCGTGGGGGGACTCCTACGAGCAGTACTTC. Protein: CASSYSWGDSYEQYF.

The chain is built from TRBV18 and TRBJ1-6; weak D call: TRBD1 (6 bases). The CDR3 is 17 amino acids. Germline-derived CDR1 and CDR2 are KGHSH and LQKENI. Between the trimmed V and J ends, which lost 0 bases and 7 bases, there was a span of 16 bases. CDR3 coding DNA: TGTGCCAGCTCACCACCCTATCGGGCAGGGGTCAATTCACCCCTCCACTTT. The encoded protein is CASSPPYRAGVNSPLHF.

The J gene is TRBJ1-6, the V gene TRBV19; D gene unclear. V lost 4 bases and J lost 13, with 14 bases in between. CDR1 is LNHDA, CDR2 SQIVND, per germline (reference sequence). This CDR3 comprises 13 residues. The chain's CDR3 is CASSSHGERPLHF. The CDR3 DNA is TGTGCCAGTAGTAGTCACGGGGAGAGGCCCCTCCACTTT. The whole variable domain, filled in from reference TRBV19 and TRBJ1-6, reads DGGITQSPKYLFRKEGQNVTLSCEQNLNHDAMYWYRQDPGQGLRLIYYSQIVNDFQKGDIAEGYSVSREKKESFPLTVTSAQKNPTAFYLCASSSHGERPLHFGNGTRLTVT.

The sample holds one count of this clone. The genes are TRBV6-1 and TRBJ1-2; 8 positions agree with TRBD1. CDR1 is MNHNS, CDR2 SASEGT, per germline. The CDR3 is 13 residues long. The junction had 10 bases not matched to a gene; V was cut back by 8 bases and J by 8 bases. CDR3 sequence: CASLRDRRYGYTF. CDR3 nucleotide sequence: TGTGCCAGCTTACGGGACAGGCGCTACGGCTACACCTTC.

The rearrangement joins TRBV7-2 to TRBJ2-2; D is possibly TRBD2 (6 bases). This CDR3 region has 14 residues. Trimming shortened V by 6 bases and J by 4 bases, and 12 bases separated the two germline ends. Germline CDR1 SGHTA, CDR2 FQGNSA. CDR3 sequence (DNA): TGTGCCAGCAGACCGACTAGTCCCACCGGGGAGCTGTTTTTT. Translation: CASRPTSPTGELFF.

In the case of this clone: Within the sample, other DNA sequences also encode this same CDR3. The CDR3 is CASSLAGEGNSPLHF. CDR3 DNA sequence: TGTGCCAGCAGCTTAGCAGGGGAGGGTAATTCACCCCTCCACTTT. The rearrangement links TRBV7-2 to TRBJ1-6; the D gene is possibly TRBD1 (5 bases). V lost 0 bases to trimming and J lost 6 bases, with 9 bases between them. CDR3 length: 15 amino acids. Germline CDR1 and CDR2: SGHTA and FQGNSA.

This rearrangement joins TRBV29-1 to TRBJ2-3; tentatively, D is TRBD2 (5 bases). Germline V gene lookup returns CDR1 SQVTM and CDR2 ANQGSEA. Deletions cut 2 bases from V and 2 bases from J, with 8 bases between. The CDR3 loop spans 13 amino acids. The DNA of the CDR3 is TGCAGCGTTGAACCAGCGGCCACAGATACGCAGTATTTT. Protein: CSVEPAATDTQYF.

DNA of the CDR3: TGTGCCAGCAGTGAATATAGTCAGGGTTTTTACAATGAGCAGTTCTTC. It translates to CASSEYSQGFYNEQFF. The chain carries TRBV25-1 and TRBJ2-1; the D gene is possibly TRBD1 (5 bases). Germline loops: CDR1 MGHDK, CDR2 SYGVNS. This CDR3 contains 16 residues. Trimming stripped 0 bases from V and 4 bases from J, with 13 bases between.

The rearrangement joins TRBV6-1 to TRBJ1-5, with TRBD1 as a possible D gene (6 bases). V lost 2 bases and J 4 bases, leaving 15 bases between the germline ends. The CDR3 is 16 residues long. Germline-derived CDR1 and CDR2 are MNHNS and SASEGT. The CDR3 nucleotides read TGTGCCAGCAGTGAAAGAGACAGGACCGCAAATCAGCCCCAGCATTTT. Amino acid sequence: CASSERDRTANQPQHF.

The chain uses TRBV27 and TRBJ2-7, with TRBD2 identical over 15 bases. Germline assignment: CDR1 MNHEY and CDR2 SMNVEV (reference sequence). CDR3 size: 17 residues. After removal of 5 bases from V and 3 bases from J, the junction contained 8 bases not matched to a gene. The CDR3 DNA sequence: TGTGCCAGCAGTACGGGACTAGCGGGGGGACCGATCTACGAGCAGTACTTC. It encodes CASSTGLAGGPIYEQYF.

The gene calls are TRBV4-3 and TRBJ1-1; TRBD1 aligns across 8 bases. The junction had 12 bases not matched to a gene; V was cut back by 2 bases and J by 1 base. This CDR3 contains 18 residues. Germline CDR1 and CDR2: LGHNA and YSLEER. This CDR3 is CASSQNAATGGENTEAFF. The DNA of the CDR3 is TGCGCCAGCAGCCAAAATGCTGCCACAGGGGGAGAGAACACTGAAGCTTTCTTT.

CDR3 nucleotides: TGTGCCAGCAGCAGTGGGACAGGGATTCAGCCCCAGCATTTT. This codes for CASSSGTGIQPQHF. The chain employs TRBV9 and TRBJ1-5; TRBD1 matches 9 bases. Germline V gene lookup returns CDR1 SGDLS and CDR2 YYNGEE. This CDR3 is built from 14 residues. Trimming removed 4 bases from V and 6 bases from J; junction bases left unmatched: 5. Using reference TRBV9 and TRBJ1-5 for the parts outside the CDR3, the full variable domain is DSGVTQTPKHLITATGQRVTLRCSPRSGDLSVYWYQQSLDQGLQFLIQYYNGEERAKGNILERFSAQQFPDLHSELNLSSLELGDSALYFCASSSGTGIQPQHFGDGTRLSIL.

The V and J genes are TRBV4-1 and TRBJ1-2; 8 positions match TRBD1. The ends lost 4 bases at V and 0 bases at J; junction bases unmatched: 10. Germline values: CDR1 MGHRA, CDR2 YSYEKL. The CDR3 is made up of 17 amino acids. CDR3 nucleotides: TGCGCCAGCAGCCCTACACCCACAGGGGGGACTAACTATGGCTACACCTTC. Protein product: CASSPTPTGGTNYGYTF.